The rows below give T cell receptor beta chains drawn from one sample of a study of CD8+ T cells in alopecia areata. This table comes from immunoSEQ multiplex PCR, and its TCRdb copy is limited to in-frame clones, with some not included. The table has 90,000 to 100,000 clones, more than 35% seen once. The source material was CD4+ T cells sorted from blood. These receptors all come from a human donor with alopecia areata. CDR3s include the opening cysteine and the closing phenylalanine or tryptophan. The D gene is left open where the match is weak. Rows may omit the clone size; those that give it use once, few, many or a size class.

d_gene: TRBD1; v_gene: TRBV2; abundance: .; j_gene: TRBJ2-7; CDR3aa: CASNTRTGPYEQYF; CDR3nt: TGTGCCAGCAATACCCGGACAGGACCCTACGAGCAGTACTTC
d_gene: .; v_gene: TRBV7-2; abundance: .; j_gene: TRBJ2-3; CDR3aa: CASSSGHPSTDTQYF; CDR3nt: TGTGCCAGCAGCTCTGGACACCCTAGCACAGATACGCAGTATTTT
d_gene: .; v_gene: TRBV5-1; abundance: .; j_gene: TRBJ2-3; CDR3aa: CASSPQPPDTQYF; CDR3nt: TGCGCCAGCAGCCCTCAACCCCCTGATACGCAGTATTTT
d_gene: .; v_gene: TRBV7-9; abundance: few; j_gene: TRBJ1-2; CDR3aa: CASSLEARNYGYTF; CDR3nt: TGTGCCAGCAGCTTAGAGGCACGAAACTATGGCTACACCTTC
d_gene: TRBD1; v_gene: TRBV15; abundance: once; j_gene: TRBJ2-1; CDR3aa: CATSRRQGTYNEQFF; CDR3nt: TGTGCCACCAGCCGTCGACAGGGGACTTACAATGAGCAGTTCTTC
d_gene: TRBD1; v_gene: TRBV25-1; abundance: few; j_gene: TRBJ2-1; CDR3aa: CASSVTGTGVNEQFF; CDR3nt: TGTGCCAGCAGTGTGACCGGGACAGGGGTGAATGAGCAGTTCTTC
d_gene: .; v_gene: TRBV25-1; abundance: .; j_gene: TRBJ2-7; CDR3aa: CASSAEIYEQYF; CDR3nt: TGTGCCAGCAGTGCAGAGATCTACGAGCAGTACTTC
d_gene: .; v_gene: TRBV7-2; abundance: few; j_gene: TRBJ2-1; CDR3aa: CASSFRTGPGLEQFF; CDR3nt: TGTGCCAGCAGCTTCCGGACCGGGCCAGGTCTTGAGCAGTTCTTC
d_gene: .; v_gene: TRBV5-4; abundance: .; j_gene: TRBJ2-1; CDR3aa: CASRLGEGANEQFF; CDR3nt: TGTGCCAGCCGGTTGGGGGAGGGGGCCAATGAGCAGTTCTTC
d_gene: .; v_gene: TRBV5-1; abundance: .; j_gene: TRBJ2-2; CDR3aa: CASSRTGFSTGELFF; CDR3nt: TGCGCCAGCAGCCGAACAGGGTTTTCCACCGGGGAGCTGTTTTTT
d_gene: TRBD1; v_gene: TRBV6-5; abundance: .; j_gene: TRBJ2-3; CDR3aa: CASSYRGREEDTQYF; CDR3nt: TGTGCCAGCAGTTACAGGGGGCGCGAGGAAGATACGCAGTATTTT
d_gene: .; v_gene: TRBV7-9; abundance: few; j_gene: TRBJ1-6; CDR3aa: CASSFSRENSPLHF; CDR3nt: TGTGCCAGCAGCTTCTCCCGGGAAAATTCACCCCTCCACTTT
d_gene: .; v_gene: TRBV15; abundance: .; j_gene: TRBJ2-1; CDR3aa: CATSRIGLNEQFF; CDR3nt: TGTGCCACCAGCAGGATCGGGCTGAATGAGCAGTTCTTC
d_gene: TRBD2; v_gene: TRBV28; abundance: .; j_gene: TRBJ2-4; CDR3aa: CASSYDTLAARYIQYF; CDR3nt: TGTGCCAGCAGTTACGATACTCTAGCGGCCCGATACATTCAGTACTTC
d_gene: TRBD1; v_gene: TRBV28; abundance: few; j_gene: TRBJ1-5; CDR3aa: CASVRDRGYSNQPQHF; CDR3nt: TGTGCCAGCGTTAGGGACAGGGGATATAGCAATCAGCCCCAGCATTTT
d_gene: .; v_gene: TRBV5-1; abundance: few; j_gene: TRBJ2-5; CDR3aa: CASSEGLAYQETQYF; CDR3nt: TGCGCCAGCAGTGAAGGATTGGCCTACCAAGAGACCCAGTACTTC
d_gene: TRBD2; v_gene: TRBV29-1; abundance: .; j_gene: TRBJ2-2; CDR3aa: CSVDPFGRGDLAGDGTGELFF; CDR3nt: TGCAGCGTTGACCCCTTCGGTAGAGGGGATCTAGCGGGAGATGGCACCGGGGAGCTGTTTTTT
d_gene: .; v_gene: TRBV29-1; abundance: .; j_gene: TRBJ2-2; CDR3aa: CSVANSALSRELFF; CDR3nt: TGCAGCGTTGCGAATAGCGCCCTAAGCAGAGAGCTGTTTTTT
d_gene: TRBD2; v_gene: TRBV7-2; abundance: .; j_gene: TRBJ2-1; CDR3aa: CASSLTGTSGFNEQFF; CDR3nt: TGTGCCAGCAGCTTAACCGGGACTAGCGGTTTCAATGAGCAGTTCTTC
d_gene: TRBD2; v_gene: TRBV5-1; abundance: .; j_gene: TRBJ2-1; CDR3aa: CASSFVASGNYNEQFF; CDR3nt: TGCGCCAGCAGCTTTGTGGCTAGCGGGAATTACAATGAGCAGTTCTTC
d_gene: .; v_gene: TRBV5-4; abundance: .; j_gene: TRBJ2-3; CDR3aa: CASSRVGGTDTQYF; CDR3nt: TGTGCCAGCAGCCGGGTAGGGGGCACAGATACGCAGTATTTT
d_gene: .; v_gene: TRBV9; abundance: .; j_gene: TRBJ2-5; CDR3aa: CASSVASGPKETQYF; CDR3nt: TGTGCCAGCAGCGTAGCGTCGGGGCCGAAAGAGACCCAGTACTTC